This TCR beta chain was sequenced in a study of blood T cell repertoires in COVID-19. V was pared by 4 bases and J by 1 base, with 13 bases between. Germline CDR1 is SEHNR and CDR2 is FQNEAQ (reference sequence). The CDR3 length is 16 residues. The authors' processing: Counts of nucleated cells, estimated from reference gene primer amplification, were obtained. The protocol was immunoSEQ multiplex PCR, while the TCRdb copy is restricted to in-frame clones and leaves out a portion. That table is the source of V, J and clone size, and D and trimming were worked out from the DNA. The repertoire holds 250,000 to 350,000 clones, with around 85% as singletons.

This clonotype was sampled from a woman younger than 45 who had recovered from COVID-19. The material sequenced was PBMCs or T cells enriched from blood (not recorded which). J is TRBJ2-2 and V is TRBV7-9; perhaps TRBD2 as D (7 bases). The CDR3 nucleotides read TGTGCCAGCAGCTCCACAGGGACTAAGAACACCGGGGAGCTGTTTTTT. It codes for CASSSTGTKNTGELFF.